The 3 T cell receptor beta chains in this list originate from one sample, sequenced in a study of OX40 agonist ivuxolimab in advanced cancers. Profiled with immunoSEQ multiplex PCR; TCRdb holds only in-frame clones, not every one. The sample holds 150,000 to 170,000 clones, roughly 92% seen once. The sequences come from CD4+ or CD8+ T cells sorted from blood, collected in a trial of the OX40 agonist ivuxolimab. All receptors come from an adult with an advanced solid tumor such as melanoma, head and neck, liver or kidney cancer.

This chain links TRBV4-3 with TRBJ2-7; the D gene is possibly TRBD1 (6 bases). Per the germline V gene, CDR1 is LGHNA and CDR2 is YSLEER. The CDR3 length is 16 residues. Trimming shortened V by 4 bases and J by 3 bases, and 19 bases separated the two germline ends. The DNA of the CDR3 is TGCGCCAGCAGCCCCCCTGTGGGGGCACCTGTCTACGAGCAGTACTTC. It encodes CASSPPVGAPVYEQYF.

The chain uses TRBV5-1 and TRBJ2-3, with unresolved D. Germline values: CDR1 SGHRS, CDR2 YFSETQ. The CDR3 has 14 amino acids. The germline V and J ends were trimmed by 0 bases and 4 bases, with 9 bases remaining between them. Written as DNA, the CDR3 is TGCGCCAGCAGCTTGGGCCCGGGTTCAGATACGCAGTATTTT. As protein: CASSLGPGSDTQYF.

This chain links TRBV5-1 with TRBJ2-7, with a possible D match to TRBD1 (5 bases). The germline V gene has CDR1 SGHRS and CDR2 YFSETQ. The CDR3 has 12 amino acids. V was cut by 7 bases and J by 0 bases, with 8 bases left in between. CDR3 nucleotide sequence: TGCGCCAGCGCCGACAGCTCCTACGAGCAGTACTTC. It specifies CASADSSYEQYF.